What follows are 11 T cell receptor beta chains derived from one specimen sequenced in a study of CD8+CD57+ T cells in acquired aplastic anemia. Using genomic DNA as the template, TCR beta VDJ and CDR3 profiling was carried out. TCRdb fed the reads into MiXCR, producing one record per CDR3 protein. The top ten clones hold about 2.9% of a sample with around 170,000 distinct CDR3 sequences, around 45% of them seen once. The sequenced sample consisted of sorted CD4+, CD8+, or CD8+CD57+ T cells (not recorded which) from PBMCs. Source of these receptors: a human donor in good health.

The gene calls are TRBV15 and TRBJ2-7, with a weak D call TRBD2 (6 bases). V gave up 3 bases and J gave up 0 bases, with 12 bases separating them. The germline V gene has CDR1 LNHNV and CDR2 YYDKDF (reference sequence). There are 15 residues in the CDR3. This chain's CDR3 is CATSRVRDSSYEQYF. The CDR3 nucleotides read TGTGCCACCAGCAGGGTCCGGGACTCCTCCTACGAGCAGTACTTC.

Ten or more counts support this clonotype. The rearrangement joins TRBV6-2 or TRBV6-3 to TRBJ1-2, with D maybe TRBD1 (6 bases). Germline CDR1 reads MNHEY; CDR2 reads SVGEGT. V lost 5 bases, J lost 4 bases, and 11 bases lay in between. The CDR3 is made up of 13 amino acids. CDR3 nucleotide sequence: TGTGCCAGCAGTACGAGGGACACCTATGGCTACACCTTC. Amino acids: CASSTRDTYGYTF.

This clonotype was observed a few times. The chain recombines TRBV15 with TRBJ1-5; D is perhaps TRBD1 (6 bases). The CDR3 runs to 15 residues. The V gene lost 0 bases and the J gene lost 3 bases, with 9 bases spanning the gap. CDR1 LNHNV and CDR2 YYDKDF come from the germline V gene (reference sequence). DNA of the CDR3: TGTGCCACCAGCAGAGATCAGGGGATCAATCAGCCCCAGCATTTT. This sequence encodes CATSRDQGINQPQHF.

Comment on this clonotype: A much larger clone sits a single nucleotide away, making a read error possible. The chain employs TRBV6-5 and TRBJ1-5, with no clear D. The CDR3 consists of 13 residues. CDR1 MNHEY and CDR2 SVGAGI come from the germline V gene. V shed 2 bases and J shed 3 bases, with 5 bases lying between them. CDR3 bases: TGTGCCAGCAGTTACACGGACAATCAGCCCCAGCATTTT. This gives the protein CASSYTDNQPQHF.

The J gene is TRBJ1-2, the V gene TRBV3-1; no clear D. Trimming shortened V by 4 bases and J by 2 bases, and 11 bases separated the two germline ends. The CDR3 length is 14 residues. CDR1 is LGHDT, CDR2 YNNKEL, per germline (reference sequence). In DNA form, the CDR3 reads TGTGCCAGCAGCCCCTGGGTGACAAACTATGGCTACACCTTC. Its protein is CASSPWVTNYGYTF.

Of note for this clonotype: The CDR3 does not end in the conserved phenylalanine or tryptophan, so this is likely a read error. The V call is TRBV10-3, the J call TRBJ2-2; 8 nucleotides agree with TRBD1. The CDR3 consists of 13 residues. CDR1 ENHRY and CDR2 SYGVKD come from the germline V gene. V was clipped by 8 bases and J by 6 bases; unmatched bases: 5. CDR3 amino acids: CAIFEDRAGELFL. The DNA of the CDR3 is TGTGCCATCTTCGAGGACAGGGCCGGGGAGCTGTTTCTT.

The chain carries TRBV6-4 and TRBJ2-1; D might be TRBD1 or TRBD2, each matching 7 bases. Germline V CDR1 and CDR2: MRHNA, SNTAGT. Between the trimmed V and J ends, which lost 2 bases and 8 bases, there was a span of 13 bases. The length of the CDR3 is 14 residues. The CDR3 bases are TGTGCCAGCAGTGACGGGGCAGGGGGGGATGAGCAGTTCTTC. This encodes CASSDGAGGDEQFF.

This clonotype was counted ten times or more. The chain combines TRBV20-1 with TRBJ2-5; TRBD2 is a possible D gene (5 bases). Germline-derived CDR1 and CDR2 are DFQATT and SNEGSKA (reference sequence). The V and J ends lost 4 bases and 2 bases respectively, with 11 bases between them. The CDR3 is 13 residues long. The CDR3 bases are TGCAGTGCTATTCTCAGCGGACAAGAGACCCAGTACTTC. This codes for CSAILSGQETQYF.

In its sample, this clonotype was seen many times. The chain joins TRBV2 to TRBJ2-3, with 12 bases fitting TRBD2. The junction had 8 bases not matched to a gene; V was cut back by 6 bases and J by 4 bases. Germline values: CDR1 SNHLY, CDR2 FYNNEI. The CDR3 contains 16 residues. The CDR3 sequence: CASSPLTSGGPDTQYF. In DNA, the CDR3 is TGTGCCAGCAGCCCCTTGACTAGCGGGGGACCAGATACGCAGTATTTT.

This chain links TRBV19 with TRBJ2-5; 10 bases fit TRBD2. Germline assignment: CDR1 LNHDA and CDR2 SQIVND (reference sequence). The CDR3 contains 15 residues. Trimming removed 6 bases from V and 4 bases from J; junction bases left unmatched: 8. The CDR3 DNA reads as TGTGCCAGTAGAAGAAGCGGGAGGGCCAGAGAGACCCAGTACTTC. It encodes CASRRSGRARETQYF.

The V and J genes are TRBV7-8 and TRBJ2-5, with a tentative D call TRBD1 (6 bases). Between the trimmed V and J ends, which lost 7 bases and 5 bases, there was a span of 14 bases. This CDR3 spans 13 amino acids. Germline V gene lookup returns CDR1 SGHVS and CDR2 FQNEAQ. The CDR3 coding sequence is TGTGCCAGCAACAACAGGGTTGAGGAGACCCAGTACTTC. It encodes CASNNRVEETQYF.